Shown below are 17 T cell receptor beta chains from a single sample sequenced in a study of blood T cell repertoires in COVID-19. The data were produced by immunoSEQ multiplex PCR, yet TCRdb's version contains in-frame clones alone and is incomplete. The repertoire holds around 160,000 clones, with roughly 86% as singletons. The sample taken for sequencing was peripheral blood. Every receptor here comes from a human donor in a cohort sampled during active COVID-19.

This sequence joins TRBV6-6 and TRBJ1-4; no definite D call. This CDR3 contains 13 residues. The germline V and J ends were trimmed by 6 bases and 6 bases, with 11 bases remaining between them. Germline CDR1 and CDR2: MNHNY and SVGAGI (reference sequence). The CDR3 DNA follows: TGTGCCAGCAGCCAAAGGACTGATGAAAAACTGTTTTTT. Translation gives CASSQRTDEKLFF.

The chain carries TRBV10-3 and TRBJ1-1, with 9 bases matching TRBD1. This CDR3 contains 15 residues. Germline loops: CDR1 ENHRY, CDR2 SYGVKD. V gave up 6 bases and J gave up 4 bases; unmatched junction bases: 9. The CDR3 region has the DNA TGTGCCATCAGCGAACCGGGACAGGGTCCCACTGAAGCTTTCTTT. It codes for CAISEPGQGPTEAFF.

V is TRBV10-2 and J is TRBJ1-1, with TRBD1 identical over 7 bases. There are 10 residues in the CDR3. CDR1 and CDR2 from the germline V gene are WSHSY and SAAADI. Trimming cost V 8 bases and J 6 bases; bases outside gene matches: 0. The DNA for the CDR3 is TGCGCCAGCGGGACAGCTGAAGCTTTCTTT. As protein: CASGTAEAFF.

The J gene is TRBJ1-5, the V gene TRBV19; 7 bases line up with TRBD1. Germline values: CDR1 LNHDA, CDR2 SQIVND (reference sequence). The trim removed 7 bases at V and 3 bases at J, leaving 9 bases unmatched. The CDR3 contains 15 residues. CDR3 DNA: TGTGCCAGTATTAGGAGGCAGGGGGACAATCAGCCCCAGCATTTT. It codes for CASIRRQGDNQPQHF.

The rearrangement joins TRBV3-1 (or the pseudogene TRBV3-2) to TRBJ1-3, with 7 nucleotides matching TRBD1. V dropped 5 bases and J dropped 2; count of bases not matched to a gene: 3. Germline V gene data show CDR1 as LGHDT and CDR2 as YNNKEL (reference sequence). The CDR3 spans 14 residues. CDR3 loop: CASSYRGPGNTIYF. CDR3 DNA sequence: TGTGCCAGCAGCTATAGGGGGCCTGGAAACACCATATATTTT.

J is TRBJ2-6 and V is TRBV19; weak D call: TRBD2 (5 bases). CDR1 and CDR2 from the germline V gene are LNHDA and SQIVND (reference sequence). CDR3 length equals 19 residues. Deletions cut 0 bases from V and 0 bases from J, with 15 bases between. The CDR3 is CASSIDGRAPHSGANVLTF. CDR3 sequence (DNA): TGTGCCAGTAGTATAGATGGGCGGGCCCCCCACTCTGGGGCCAACGTCCTGACTTTC.

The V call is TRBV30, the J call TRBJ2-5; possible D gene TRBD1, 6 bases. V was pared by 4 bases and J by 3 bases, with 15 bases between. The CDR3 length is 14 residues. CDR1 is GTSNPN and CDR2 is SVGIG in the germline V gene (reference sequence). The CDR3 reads CAWNVGTLKETQYF. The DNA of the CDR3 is TGTGCCTGGAACGTCGGGACACTCAAAGAGACCCAGTACTTC. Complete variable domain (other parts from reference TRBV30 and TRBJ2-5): SQTIHQWPATLVQPVGSPLSLECTVEGTSNPNLYWYRQAAGRGLQLLFYSVGIGQISSEVPQNLSASRPQDRQFILSSKKLLLSDSGFYLCAWNVGTLKETQYFGPGTRLLVL.

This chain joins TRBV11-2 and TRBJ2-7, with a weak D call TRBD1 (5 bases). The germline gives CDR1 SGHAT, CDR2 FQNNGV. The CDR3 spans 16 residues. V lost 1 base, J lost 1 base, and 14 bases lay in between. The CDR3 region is CASSLASSGWSYEQYF. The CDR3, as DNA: TGTGCCAGCAGCTTAGCTTCGTCAGGGTGGTCCTACGAGCAGTACTTC.

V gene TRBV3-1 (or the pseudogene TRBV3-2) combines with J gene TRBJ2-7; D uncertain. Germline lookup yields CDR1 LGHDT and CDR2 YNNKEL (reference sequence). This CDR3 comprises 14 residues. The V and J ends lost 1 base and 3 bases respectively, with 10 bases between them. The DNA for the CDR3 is TGTGCCAGCAGCCAAGGGTCCAACTTCTACGAGCAGTACTTC. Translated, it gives CASSQGSNFYEQYF.

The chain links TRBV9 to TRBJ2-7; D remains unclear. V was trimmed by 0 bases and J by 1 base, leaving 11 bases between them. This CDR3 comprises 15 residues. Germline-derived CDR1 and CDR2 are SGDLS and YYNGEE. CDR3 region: CASSVGSGQSYEQYF. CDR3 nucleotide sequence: TGTGCCAGCAGCGTAGGGTCAGGCCAGTCCTACGAGCAGTACTTC.

CDR3 in amino acids: CASSSPGGGTPLHF. The CDR3 region has the DNA TGTGCCAGCAGCTCTCCGGGGGGAGGAACACCCCTCCACTTT. V gene TRBV5-5 combines with J gene TRBJ1-6; weak D call: TRBD1 (5 bases). Germline loops: CDR1 SGHKS, CDR2 YYEKEE (reference sequence). The CDR3 length is 14 residues. Trimming cost V 3 bases and J 11 bases, with 15 bases left between them.

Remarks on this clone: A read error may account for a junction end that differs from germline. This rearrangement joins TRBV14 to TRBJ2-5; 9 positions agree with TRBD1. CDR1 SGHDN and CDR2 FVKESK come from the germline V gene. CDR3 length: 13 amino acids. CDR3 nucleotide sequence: TGTGCCAGCAGCCCCCAACTAGGACAGGGGAAGCACTTC. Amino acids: CASSPQLGQGKHF. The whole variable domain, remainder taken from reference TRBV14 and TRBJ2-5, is EAGVTQFPSHSVIEKGQTVTLRCDPISGHDNLYWYRRVMGKEIKFLLHFVKESKQDESGMPNNRFLAERTGGTYSTLKVQPAELEDSGVYFCASSPQLGQGKHFGPGTRLLVL.

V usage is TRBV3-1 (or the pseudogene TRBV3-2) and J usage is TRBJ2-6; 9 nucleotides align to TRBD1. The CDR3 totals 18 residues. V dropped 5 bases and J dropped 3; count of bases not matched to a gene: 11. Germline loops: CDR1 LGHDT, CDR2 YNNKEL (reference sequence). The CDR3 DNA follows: TGTGCCAGCAGCGCATTGGGGACAGGGTTGCGTGGGGCCAACGTCCTGACTTTC. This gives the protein CASSALGTGLRGANVLTF.

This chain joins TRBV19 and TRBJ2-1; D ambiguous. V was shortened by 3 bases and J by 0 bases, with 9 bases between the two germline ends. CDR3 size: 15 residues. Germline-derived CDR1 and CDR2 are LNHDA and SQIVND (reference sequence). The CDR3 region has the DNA TGTGCCAGTAGTATCCAGTCTTACTCCTACAATGAGCAGTTCTTC. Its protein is CASSIQSYSYNEQFF.

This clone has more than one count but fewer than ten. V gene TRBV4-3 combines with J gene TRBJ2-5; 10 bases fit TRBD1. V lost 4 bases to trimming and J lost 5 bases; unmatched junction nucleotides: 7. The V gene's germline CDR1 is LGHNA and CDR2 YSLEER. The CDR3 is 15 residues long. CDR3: CASSPRDRGEETQYF. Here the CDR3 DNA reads TGCGCCAGCAGCCCCCGGGACAGGGGAGAGGAGACCCAGTACTTC.

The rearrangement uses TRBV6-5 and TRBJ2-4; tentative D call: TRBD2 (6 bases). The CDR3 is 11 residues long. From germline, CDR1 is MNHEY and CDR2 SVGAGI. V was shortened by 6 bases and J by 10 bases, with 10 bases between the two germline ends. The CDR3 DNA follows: TGTGCCAGCAGCCCAGGGAGGATTCAGTACTTC. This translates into CASSPGRIQYF.

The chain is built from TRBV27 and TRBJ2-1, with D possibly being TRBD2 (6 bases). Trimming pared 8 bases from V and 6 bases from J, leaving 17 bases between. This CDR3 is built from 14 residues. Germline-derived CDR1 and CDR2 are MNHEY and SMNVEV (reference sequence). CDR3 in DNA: TGTGCCAGCTTTACGGCGACTAGTCGCAATGAGCAGTTCTTC. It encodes CASFTATSRNEQFF.